Presented here are 5 T cell receptor beta chains from one specimen sequenced in a study of T-cell reconstitution after alpha-beta-depleted transplantation in children. The TCRbeta library incorporated unique molecular identifiers. TCRdb re-analysed the PCR reads in MiXCR, keeping a single row per CDR3 protein. The table shows 580,000 or so distinct CDR3 sequences, with 20% to 25% occurring only once. This specimen consisted of PBMCs, mostly from graft donor cells, obtained 360 days after TCRalphabeta/CD19-depleted stem cell transplant. Receptors originate from a boy in the first two years of life who had a stem cell transplant for acute myeloid leukemia, so the T cells may come from the graft donor.

Only a few counts were recorded for this clonotype. The V and J genes are TRBV12-3 or TRBV12-4 and TRBJ2-2, with D possibly TRBD1 on 5 matching bases. The CDR3 consists of 14 residues. V lost 6 bases to trimming and J lost 1 base, with 9 bases between them. CDR3 protein: CASRPRENTGELFF. The CDR3 DNA sequence: TGTGCCAGCAGGCCCAGGGAGAACACCGGGGAGCTGTTTTTT.

The chain recombines TRBV28 with TRBJ2-2, with a weak D call TRBD1 (6 bases). Trimming cost V 4 bases and J 5 bases, with 20 bases left between them. Germline V lookup: CDR1 MDHEN, CDR2 SYDVKM. This CDR3 is built from 17 residues. CDR3 bases: TGTGCCAGCAGTTCACTACGGGACACTTCCAGGACCGGGGAGCTGTTTTTT. The encoded protein is CASSSLRDTSRTGELFF.

This clonotype was recorded at least ten times. The rearrangement uses TRBV29-1 and TRBJ2-2, with D possibly TRBD1 on 6 matching bases. Germline CDR1 and CDR2: SQVTM and ANQGSEA. V was shortened by 6 bases and J by 0 bases, with 17 bases between the two germline ends. The CDR3 contains 16 residues. The chain's CDR3 is CSVSHLRGSNTGELFF. CDR3 in DNA: TGCAGCGTGTCCCACCTCAGGGGATCGAACACCGGGGAGCTGTTTTTT.

The table lists this clonotype with many counts. The chain links TRBV21-1 to TRBJ2-7; TRBD1 is the table's D call and was not checked against the DNA. TRBV21-1 is listed as a pseudogene. The CDR3 length is 15 residues. The CDR3 protein is CASSILDRGDYEQYV. The CDR3 nucleotides read TGTGCCAGCAGCATCCTTGACAGAGGCGACTACGAGCAGTACGTC.

There are many counts of this clonotype. The gene calls are TRBV12-3 or TRBV12-4 and TRBJ2-2; a weak D match, TRBD1 (6 bases). Trimming left V 4 bases short and J 3 bases short, with 9 bases between. This CDR3 comprises 14 residues. The CDR3, as DNA: TGTGCCAGCAGTTCACAGGGCGACACCGGGGAGCTGTTTTTT. Its translation: CASSSQGDTGELFF.